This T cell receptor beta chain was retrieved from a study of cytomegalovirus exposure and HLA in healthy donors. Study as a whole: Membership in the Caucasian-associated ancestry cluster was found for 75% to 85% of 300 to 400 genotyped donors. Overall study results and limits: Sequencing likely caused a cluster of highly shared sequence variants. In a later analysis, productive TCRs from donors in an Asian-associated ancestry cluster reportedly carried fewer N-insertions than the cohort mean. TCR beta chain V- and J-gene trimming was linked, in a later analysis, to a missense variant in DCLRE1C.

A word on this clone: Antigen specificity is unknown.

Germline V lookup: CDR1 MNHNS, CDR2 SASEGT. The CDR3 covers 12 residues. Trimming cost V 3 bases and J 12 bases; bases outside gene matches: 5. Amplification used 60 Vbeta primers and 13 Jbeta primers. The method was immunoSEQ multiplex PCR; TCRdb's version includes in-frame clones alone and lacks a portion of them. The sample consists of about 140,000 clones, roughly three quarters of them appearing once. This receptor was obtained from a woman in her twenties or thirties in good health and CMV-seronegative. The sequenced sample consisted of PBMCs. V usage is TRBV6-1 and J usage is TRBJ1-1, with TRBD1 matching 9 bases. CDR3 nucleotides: TGTGCCAGCAGTGAGGGGACAGGGAAACCTTTCTTT. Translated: CASSEGTGKPFF.